The clone carrying this T cell receptor beta chain appeared once. This entry belongs to a study of blood T cell repertoires in COVID-19. Source study methods: Estimation of nucleated cell counts relied on the amplification of reference gene primers. Assay used: immunoSEQ multiplex PCR; TCRdb lists only in-frame clones, some missing. Clonal size and the V and J genes are those of that table, whereas D and trimming came from the DNA. The sample shows tens of thousands of clones, roughly 91% of them seen only once. CDR3 length: 13 amino acids. Germline-derived CDR1 and CDR2 are SEHNR and FQNEAQ (reference sequence). Deletions cut 1 base from V and 6 bases from J, with 9 bases between.

Sequenced material: peripheral blood. This TCR was sampled from a man aged 45-65 years with COVID-19, enrolled during active disease. J is TRBJ1-1 and V is TRBV7-9; tentatively, D is TRBD1 (5 bases). This CDR3 reads CASSLVGVAEAFF. The DNA for the CDR3 is TGTGCCAGCAGCTTAGTAGGGGTCGCTGAAGCTTTCTTT. The whole variable domain, filled in from reference TRBV7-9 and TRBJ1-1, reads DTGVSQNPRHKITKRGQNVTFRCDPISEHNRLYWYRQTLGQGPEFLTYFQNEAQLEKSRLLSDRFSAERPKGSFSTLEIQRTEQGDSAMYLCASSLVGVAEAFFGQGTRLTVV.